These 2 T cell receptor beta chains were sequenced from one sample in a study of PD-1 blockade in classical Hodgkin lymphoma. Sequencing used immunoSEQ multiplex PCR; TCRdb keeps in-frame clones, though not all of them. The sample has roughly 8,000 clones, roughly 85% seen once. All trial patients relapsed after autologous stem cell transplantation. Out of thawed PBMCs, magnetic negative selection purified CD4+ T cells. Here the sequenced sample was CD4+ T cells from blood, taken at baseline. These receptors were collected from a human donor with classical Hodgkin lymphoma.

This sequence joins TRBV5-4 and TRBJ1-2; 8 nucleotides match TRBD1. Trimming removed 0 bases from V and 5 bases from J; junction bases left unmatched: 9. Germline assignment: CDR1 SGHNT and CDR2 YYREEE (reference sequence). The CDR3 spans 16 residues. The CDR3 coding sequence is TGTGCCAGCAGCTTGGAATCAGGGGGCCTGTGGTATGGCTACACCTTC. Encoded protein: CASSLESGGLWYGYTF.

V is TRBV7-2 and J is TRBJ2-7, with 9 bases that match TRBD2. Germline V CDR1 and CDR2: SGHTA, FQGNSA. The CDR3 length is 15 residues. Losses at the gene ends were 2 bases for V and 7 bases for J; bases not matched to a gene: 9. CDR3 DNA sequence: TGTGCCAGCAGCTTATATGGCGGGGGGGCGAGTGAGCAGTACTTC. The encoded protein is CASSLYGGGASEQYF.